A selection of T cell receptor beta chains follows, all from one sample in a study of blood T cells in healthy people across ages. TCRdb re-called the 5' RACE reads through MiXCR, storing one row per CDR3 protein. The data hold about 1.8 million distinct CDR3 sequences, with just under 50% observed a single time. The specimen was blood. These receptors were taken from a woman aged 40 to 50 in good health. Each CDR3 is given with its conserved first and last residue. A D gene is named only where the DNA matches it firmly. Clone size, where shown, is once, few, many, or a class for clones that have expanded.

>TRBV24-1|NA|NA|TRBJ2-3|16
TGTGCCACCAGTGATGGACGACAATATGGCACAGATACGCAGTATTTT
CATSDGRQYGTDTQYF
>TRBV4-2|TRBD1|NA|TRBJ1-2|14
TGTGCCAGCAGCCAGTCCACAGGGGGCGATGGCTACACCTTC
CASSQSTGGDGYTF
>TRBV12-3/TRBV12-4|TRBD1|NA|TRBJ1-2|13
TGTGCCAGCAGTCGCCCCGGGACAGGGAACCACACCTTC
CASSRPGTGNHTF
>TRBV18|NA|once|TRBJ2-1|12
TGTGCCAGCTCAGCGGGACAGTCCTCGACGTTCTTC
CASSAGQSSTFF
>TRBV4-1|NA|NA|TRBJ1-5|14
TGCGCCAGCAGCCTTGAGTGGGGGGATCAGCCCCAGCATTTT
CASSLEWGDQPQHF
>TRBV3-1|NA|NA|TRBJ2-5|14
TGTGCCAGCAGCCAAGATAACATCAGGGAGACCCAGTACTTC
CASSQDNIRETQYF
>TRBV28|TRBD1|NA|TRBJ2-3|17
TGTGCCAGCAGTTTGGTCGGGACAGCCTCTAGCACAGATACGCAGTATTTT
CASSLVGTASSTDTQYF
>TRBV20-1|NA|NA|TRBJ1-5|14
TGCAGTGCTAGGCGTAGGGAAGGCAATCAGCCCCAGCATTTT
CSARRREGNQPQHF
>TRBV20-1|NA|NA|TRBJ2-3|14
TGCAGTGCTAGAGTGGGCGGTAACACAGATACGCAGTATTTT
CSARVGGNTDTQYF
>TRBV21-1|NA|few|TRBJ2-5|17
TGTGCCAGCAAACTTCAAAGGGAGAACCCAGGGTTAGAGACCCAGTACTTC
CASKLQRENPGLETQYF
>TRBV6-6|NA|few|TRBJ2-3|15
TGTGCCACCAAACCAACGGTTTCCCTCACAGATACGCAGTATTTT
CATKPTVSLTDTQYF
>TRBV2|TRBD2|NA|TRBJ2-5|19
TGTGCCAGCAGCGCGGGACTAGCGGCCTCGTCAAAGCACAAAGAGACCCAGTACTTC
CASSAGLAASSKHKETQYF
>TRBV5-1|NA|once|TRBJ2-7|15
TGCGCCAGCAGCTTGGGGGGAGAAAACTCCTACGAGCAGTACTTC
CASSLGGENSYEQYF
>TRBV28|TRBD1|NA|TRBJ2-1|14
TGTGCCAGCAGCTCCGGGACAGGGCGGGAGACCCAGTTCTTC
CASSSGTGRETQFF
>TRBV5-1|TRBD1|NA|TRBJ2-3|15
TGCGCCAGCAGCGACCGGGACAGTATCACAGATACGCAGTATTTT
CASSDRDSITDTQYF
>TRBV4-3|TRBD2|NA|TRBJ2-1|17
TGCGCCGGCAGCCAAGATCGATCGGGGGGGTCCTACAATGAGCAGTTCTTC
CAGSQDRSGGSYNEQFF
>TRBV6-1|NA|NA|TRBJ2-3|16
TGTGCCAGCAGCGACAGGAGAGGAACTAACACAGATACGCAGTATTTT
CASSDRRGTNTDTQYF
>TRBV3-1|NA|few|TRBJ2-3|16
TGTGCCAGCAGCCACCTAACAGAACCTAGCACAGATACGCAGTATTTT
CASSHLTEPSTDTQYF
>TRBV4-3|NA|NA|TRBJ2-3|14
TGCGCCAGCAGCCAAGCTAGGCAGACAGATACGCAGTATTTT
CASSQARQTDTQYF
>TRBV28|TRBD2|NA|TRBJ2-1|12
TGTGCCGGCGGACTAGACGGCAATGAGCAGTTCTTC
CAGGLDGNEQFF
>TRBV20-1|TRBD1|NA|TRBJ1-2|15
TGCAGTGCTAGCCTGACAGGGGGCGGTCTCTATGGCTACACCTTC
CSASLTGGGLYGYTF
>TRBV5-1|NA|NA|TRBJ2-3|16
TGCGCCAGCAGCTTGGAAAGCCCGGGGAGGACAGATACGCAGTATTTT
CASSLESPGRTDTQYF
>TRBV4-2|NA|few|TRBJ2-3|18
TGTGCCAGCAGCCAAGATAGCGAGTGGGCGAGTACTCCAGATACGCAGTATTTT
CASSQDSEWASTPDTQYF
>TRBV12-3/TRBV12-4|NA|few|TRBJ1-2|15
TGTGCCAGCAGCCACCCCCGAGGACAGAACTATGGCTACACCTTC
CASSHPRGQNYGYTF
>TRBV6-1|NA|NA|TRBJ1-6|16
TGTGCCAGCAGTGAAGCGCAGAGCATCCCGAATTCACCCCTCCACTTT
CASSEAQSIPNSPLHF
>TRBV20-1|TRBD2|few|TRBJ2-7|14
TGCAGTGCTAGAGAACTAGCGGACTCCTACGAGCAGTACTTC
CSARELADSYEQYF
>TRBV20-1|NA|NA|TRBJ2-4|13
TGCAGTGCTACAGCTCCCACCAAAAACATTCAGTACTTC
CSATAPTKNIQYF
>TRBV20-1|NA|NA|TRBJ2-5|14
TGCAGTGCTAGCCCCAGGGGTAGGCAAGAGACCCAGTACTTC
CSASPRGRQETQYF